Following are 27 T cell receptor beta chains from one sample sequenced in a study of T cells in Graves' hyperthyroidism and ophthalmopathy. TCR beta CDR3 regions were amplified from RNA. HTBI primers were employed in a first-round RT-PCR of the TCR CDR3. TCRdb redid the calling of the multiplex PCR reads with MiXCR, one entry per CDR3 protein. Here the sample spans 600,000 to 650,000 distinct CDR3 sequences, about a sixth being singletons. Sequencing was performed on blood. All receptors derive from a woman in her 30s with Graves' hyperthyroidism.

The genes are TRBV20-1 and TRBJ2-3; 7 bases agree with TRBD2. This CDR3 comprises 15 residues. CDR1 is DFQATT and CDR2 is SNEGSKA in the germline V gene (reference sequence). J gave up 2 bases and V 6 bases, and 11 bases lay outside the gene matches. This CDR3 is CSARQSGVPTDTQYF. The CDR3, as DNA: TGCAGTGCCCGGCAGAGCGGGGTTCCCACAGATACGCAGTATTTT.

The V call is TRBV4-1, the J call TRBJ2-5, with 12 bases identical to TRBD2. This CDR3 region has 16 residues. The junction had 4 bases not matched to a gene; V was cut back by 4 bases and J by 1 base. The germline V gene has CDR1 MGHRA and CDR2 YSYEKL. CDR3 in amino acids: CASSLILAGGQETQYF. In DNA form, the CDR3 reads TGCGCCAGCAGCCTCATACTAGCGGGGGGCCAAGAGACCCAGTACTTC.

This clonotype has ten or more counts. The genes are TRBV20-1 and TRBJ2-1, with D maybe TRBD2 (5 bases). Germline CDR1 is DFQATT and CDR2 is SNEGSKA (reference sequence). Trimming cost V 3 bases and J 3 bases, with 9 bases left between them. The CDR3 covers 13 residues. This chain's CDR3 is CSASLRDYNEQFF. The DNA of the CDR3 is TGCAGTGCTAGCCTCCGGGACTACAATGAGCAGTTCTTC.

The chain recombines TRBV29-1 with TRBJ2-2, with unresolved D. V lost 2 bases to trimming and J lost 6 bases, with 10 bases between them. The germline CDR1 and CDR2 sequences are SQVTM and ANQGSEA. There are 13 residues in the CDR3. The CDR3 protein is CSVELWASGELFF. The CDR3 DNA sequence: TGCAGCGTTGAACTCTGGGCGTCCGGGGAGCTGTTTTTT.

This clonotype was seen repeatedly, ten times or more. The gene calls are TRBV5-1 and TRBJ2-1, with 8 bases fitting TRBD2. Germline CDR1 reads SGHRS; CDR2 reads YFSETQ. Unmatched junction bases numbered 8, after V lost 1 base and J lost 8 bases. The CDR3 consists of 15 residues. CDR3 protein: CASSLMGTSAHEQFF. CDR3 bases: TGCGCCAGCAGCTTGATGGGGACTAGTGCCCATGAGCAGTTCTTC.

This clonotype was seen at least ten times. The chain carries TRBV13 and TRBJ2-3; 7 bases match TRBD2. V shed 1 base and J 3 bases; nucleotides not matched to a gene: 4. Germline CDR1 is PRHDT and CDR2 is FYEKMQ (reference sequence). The CDR3 runs to 15 residues. The CDR3 bases are TGTGCCAGCAGCTTAGTGGGACTATCAACAGATACGCAGTATTTT. This encodes CASSLVGLSTDTQYF. Drawing the rest from reference TRBV13 and TRBJ2-3, the complete variable domain is AAGVIQSPRHLIKEKRETATLKCYPIPRHDTVYWYQQGPGQDPQFLISFYEKMQSDKGSIPDRFSAQQFSDYHSELNMSSLELGDSALYFCASSLVGLSTDTQYFGPGTRLTVL.

This clonotype was seen ten or more times. V gene TRBV28 combines with J gene TRBJ2-7; D perhaps matches TRBD1 (5 bases). Germline V gene sequence: CDR1 MDHEN, CDR2 SYDVKM. Trimming left V 6 bases short and J 3 bases short, with 9 bases between. The CDR3 is 12 residues long. CDR3 nucleotides: TGTGCCAGCAGAGCCAGGGTCTACGAGCAGTACTTC. It specifies CASRARVYEQYF.

This clonotype was detected many times. The chain uses TRBV20-1 and TRBJ2-2; D call uncertain. CDR1 is DFQATT and CDR2 is SNEGSKA in the germline V gene (reference sequence). V gave up 5 bases and J gave up 6 bases, with 16 bases separating them. This CDR3 has 14 residues. CDR3 protein: CSARPALGPGELFF. For the CDR3, the DNA is TGCAGTGCTCGACCAGCTCTAGGACCCGGGGAGCTGTTTTTT.

This clonotype was counted at least ten times. This chain connects TRBV3-1 to TRBJ1-5; TRBD1 matches at 10 bases. Trimming took 1 base from V and 4 from J; bases not matched to a gene: 1. Looked up from germline, CDR1 is LGHDT and CDR2 is YNNKEL (reference sequence). The CDR3 totals 15 residues. Here the CDR3 DNA reads TGTGCCAGCAGCCAAGGGGACAGGGGAAATCAGCCCCAGCATTTT. As protein: CASSQGDRGNQPQHF. The entire variable domain, with the rest obtained from reference TRBV3-1 and TRBJ1-5, is as follows: DTAVSQTPKYLVTQMGNDKSIKCEQNLGHDTMYWYKQDSKKFLKIMFSYNNKELIINETVPNRFSPKSPDKAHLNLHINSLELGDSAVYFCASSQGDRGNQPQHFGDGTRLSIL.

This clonotype was detected ten times or more. This chain's CDR3 is CAIGVGRETSYEQYF. The DNA of the CDR3 is TGTGCCATCGGAGTAGGGCGGGAGACCTCCTACGAGCAGTACTTC. The rearrangement uses TRBV10-3 and TRBJ2-7; 7 positions agree with TRBD2. CDR3 size: 15 residues. V was pared by 8 bases and J by 0 bases, with 10 bases of the junction left unmatched. From germline, CDR1 is ENHRY and CDR2 SYGVKD.

This clonotype occurred a few times. A much larger clone lies a single base off, so this may be a read error. The rearrangement links TRBV28 to TRBJ1-6; possible D gene TRBD1, 5 bases. Trimming shortened V by 2 bases and J by 10 bases, and 15 bases separated the two germline ends. CDR3 length equals 15 residues. Germline CDR1 reads MDHEN; CDR2 reads SYDVKM. CDR3 sequence: CASSLGDGGVSPLHF. In DNA, the CDR3 is TGTGCCAGCAGTTTAGGGGACGGAGGGGTCTCACCCCTCCACTTT. Drawing the rest from reference TRBV28 and TRBJ1-6, the complete variable domain is DVKVTQSSRYLVKRTGEKVFLECVQDMDHENMFWYRQDPGLGLRLIYFSYDVKMKEKGDIPEGYSVSREKKERFSLILESASTNQTSMYLCASSLGDGGVSPLHFGNGTRLTVT.

V is TRBV9 and J is TRBJ2-1, with 12 positions matching TRBD2. CDR3 length: 15 amino acids. The trim removed 1 base at V and 6 bases at J, leaving 2 bases unmatched. Germline V gives CDR1 SGDLS, CDR2 YYNGEE. In DNA, the CDR3 is TGTGCCAGCAGCGTAACTAGCGGGAGGTTCAATGAGCAGTTCTTC. Its translation: CASSVTSGRFNEQFF. The entire variable domain, with the rest obtained from reference TRBV9 and TRBJ2-1, is as follows: DSGVTQTPKHLITATGQRVTLRCSPRSGDLSVYWYQQSLDQGLQFLIQYYNGEERAKGNILERFSAQQFPDLHSELNLSSLELGDSALYFCASSVTSGRFNEQFFGPGTRLTVL.

J is TRBJ2-1 and V is TRBV19; D uncertain. V gave up 5 bases and J gave up 7 bases, with 12 bases separating them. This CDR3 comprises 13 residues. Per germline, CDR1 LNHDA and CDR2 SQIVND (reference sequence). CDR3: CASSPRFRNEQFF. CDR3 in DNA: TGTGCCAGTAGTCCTCGTTTCCGGAATGAGCAGTTCTTC.

The chain uses TRBV18 and TRBJ1-2; D unclear. Germline V gene lookup returns CDR1 KGHSH and CDR2 LQKENI. CDR3 length equals 15 residues. V lost 3 bases to trimming and J lost 2 bases, with 13 bases between them. This chain's CDR3 is CASSPKQTENYGYTF. CDR3 nucleotides: TGTGCCAGCTCACCTAAGCAGACTGAAAACTATGGCTACACCTTC.

This clonotype was seen repeatedly, ten times or more. The chain combines TRBV29-1 with TRBJ2-7, with 9 positions matching TRBD2. With 5 bases clipped from V and 3 bases from J, the junction kept 8 bases outside the gene matches. CDR3 size: 14 residues. Per the germline V gene, CDR1 is SQVTM and CDR2 is ANQGSEA. CDR3: CSVPSTSGFYEQYF. The CDR3 DNA sequence: TGCAGCGTTCCCTCGACTAGCGGTTTCTACGAGCAGTACTTC.

The CDR3 region is CASSEVQGAYQPQHF. CDR3 nucleotide sequence: TGTGCCAGCTCAGAAGTACAGGGGGCTTATCAGCCCCAGCATTTT. The genes are TRBV18 and TRBJ1-5; the match to TRBD1 covers 9 bases. This CDR3 has 15 amino acids. The germline gives CDR1 KGHSH, CDR2 LQKENI. V lost 5 bases, J lost 5 bases, and 7 bases stayed unmatched.

J is TRBJ2-3 and V is TRBV6-1; D gene uncertain. Looked up from germline, CDR1 is MNHNS and CDR2 is SASEGT. This CDR3 spans 17 amino acids. The V end lost 1 base, the J end lost 2 bases, and 16 bases lay between the germline ends. The CDR3, as DNA: TGTGCCAGCAGTGAAGTAGTAGGGCCTCCCCACACAGATACGCAGTATTTT. Its translation: CASSEVVGPPHTDTQYF.

The J gene is TRBJ1-5, the V gene TRBV2; possible D gene TRBD1, 6 bases. This CDR3 has 12 residues. Between the trimmed V and J ends, which lost 8 bases and 4 bases, there was a span of 9 bases. Germline V CDR1 and CDR2: SNHLY, FYNNEI. The CDR3 region has the DNA TGTGCCAGCCGGGGGGCGAATCAGCCCCAGCATTTT. Translated: CASRGANQPQHF.

This clonotype appeared a few times. V usage is TRBV11-1 and J usage is TRBJ2-1, with 12 bases fitting TRBD2. CDR3 length: 15 amino acids. Germline CDR1 is SGHAT and CDR2 is FQDESV (reference sequence). Germline trimming cut 1 base from V and 12 bases from J; bases unmatched to any gene: 7. CDR3: CASSLVGLAGGGQFF. CDR3 in DNA: TGTGCCAGCAGCTTAGTCGGGCTAGCGGGAGGGGGGCAGTTCTTC.

The J gene is TRBJ1-5, the V gene TRBV6-1; no clear D. This CDR3 is built from 14 residues. V shed 6 bases and J shed 5 bases, with 14 bases lying between them. Germline V lookup: CDR1 MNHNS, CDR2 SASEGT. This CDR3 is CASRSGEEYQPQHF. The DNA for the CDR3 is TGTGCCAGCAGATCCGGAGAAGAGTATCAGCCCCAGCATTTT.

The table lists this clonotype with many counts. V and J are TRBV28 and TRBJ1-2, with 9 bases aligning to TRBD1. The CDR3 length is 15 residues. The V gene end was trimmed by 5 bases and the J gene end by 5 bases; junction bases not matched to a gene: 9. CDR1 and CDR2 from the germline V gene are MDHEN and SYDVKM. The CDR3 DNA reads as TGTGCCAGCAGTATACCGTCCGGGACAGGGTATGGCTACACCTTC. It yields the protein CASSIPSGTGYGYTF.

This clonotype was detected ten times or more. The chain is built from TRBV28 and TRBJ1-1; tentative D call: TRBD1 (5 bases). The CDR3 covers 14 residues. Germline assignment: CDR1 MDHEN and CDR2 SYDVKM. The V end was cut by 3 bases, the J end by 9 bases, with 17 bases between. CDR3 nucleotides: TGTGCCAGCAGTTTTAATGCCTGGGCGGACAAAGCTTTCTTT. Translated: CASSFNAWADKAFF.

The rearrangement joins TRBV29-1 to TRBJ1-1; TRBD1 matches 11 bases. Germline values: CDR1 SQVTM, CDR2 ANQGSEA. The CDR3 has 14 amino acids. J gave up 4 bases and V 6 bases, and 7 bases lay outside the gene matches. Here the CDR3 reads CSVVGTGGTTEAFF. The DNA of the CDR3 is TGCAGCGTGGTAGGGACAGGGGGGACCACTGAAGCTTTCTTT.

This clonotype occurred a few times. The V call is TRBV6-9, the J call TRBJ2-5; D remains unclear. Deletions cut 3 bases from V and 5 bases from J, with 13 bases between. The CDR3 length is 14 residues. CDR1 is MNHGY, CDR2 SVAAGI, per germline. The CDR3 DNA sequence: TGTGCCAGCAGTTACTTCGGCGGTAAGGAGACCCAGTACTTC. It yields the protein CASSYFGGKETQYF.

There are a few counts of this clonotype. V and J are TRBV20-1 and TRBJ1-5; possibly TRBD1 for D (6 bases). Germline V gene data show CDR1 as DFQATT and CDR2 as SNEGSKA (reference sequence). The CDR3 has 15 residues. V lost 0 bases and J lost 2, with 11 bases in between. In nucleotides, the CDR3 is TGCAGTGCTAGAGAAGCCAGACAGGGCAATCAGCCCCAGCATTTT. It specifies CSAREARQGNQPQHF.

The V gene is TRBV28, the J gene TRBJ2-7, with 11 bases that match TRBD2. CDR1 and CDR2 from the germline V gene are MDHEN and SYDVKM. V lost 3 bases, J lost 2 bases, and 6 bases stayed unmatched. The CDR3 runs to 16 residues. In DNA, the CDR3 is TGTGCCAGCAGTTTGCTAGCGGGGGGTCTCGCCTACGAGCAGTACTTC. Its translation is CASSLLAGGLAYEQYF.

This chain links TRBV30 with TRBJ2-3, with TRBD2 matching over 7 bases. This CDR3 has 14 amino acids. In germline, CDR1 is GTSNPN, CDR2 SVGIG (reference sequence). The ends lost 5 bases at V and 2 bases at J; junction bases unmatched: 7. The CDR3 coding sequence is TGTGCCTGGGGTACTCTAGCGGCCACAGATACGCAGTATTTT. It specifies CAWGTLAATDTQYF. Variable domain in full (rest from reference TRBV30 and TRBJ2-3): SQTIHQWPATLVQPVGSPLSLECTVEGTSNPNLYWYRQAAGRGLQLLFYSVGIGQISSEVPQNLSASRPQDRQFILSSKKLLLSDSGFYLCAWGTLAATDTQYFGPGTRLTVL.